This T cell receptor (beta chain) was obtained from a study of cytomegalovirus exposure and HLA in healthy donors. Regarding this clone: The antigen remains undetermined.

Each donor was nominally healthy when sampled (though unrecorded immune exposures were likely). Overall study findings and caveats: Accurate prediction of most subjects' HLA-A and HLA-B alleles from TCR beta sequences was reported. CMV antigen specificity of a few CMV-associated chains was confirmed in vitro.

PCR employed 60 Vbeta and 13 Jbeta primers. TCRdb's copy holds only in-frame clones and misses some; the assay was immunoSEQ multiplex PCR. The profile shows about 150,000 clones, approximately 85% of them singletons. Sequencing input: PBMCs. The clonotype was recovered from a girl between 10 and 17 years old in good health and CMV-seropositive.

For the CDR3, the DNA is TGTGCCAGCAGCCCAGGTGGCAGGTCCTTCTACAATGAGCAGTTCTTC. It specifies CASSPGGRSFYNEQFF. The V and J genes are TRBV13 and TRBJ2-1; no reliable D call. This CDR3 region has 16 residues. The germline CDR1 and CDR2 sequences are PRHDT and FYEKMQ (reference sequence). Trimming took off 5 bases at V and 3 bases at J, with 17 bases between the two ends. Full variable domain (rest looked up from reference TRBV13 and TRBJ2-1): AAGVIQSPRHLIKEKRETATLKCYPIPRHDTVYWYQQGPGQDPQFLISFYEKMQSDKGSIPDRFSAQQFSDYHSELNMSSLELGDSALYFCASSPGGRSFYNEQFFGPGTRLTVL.